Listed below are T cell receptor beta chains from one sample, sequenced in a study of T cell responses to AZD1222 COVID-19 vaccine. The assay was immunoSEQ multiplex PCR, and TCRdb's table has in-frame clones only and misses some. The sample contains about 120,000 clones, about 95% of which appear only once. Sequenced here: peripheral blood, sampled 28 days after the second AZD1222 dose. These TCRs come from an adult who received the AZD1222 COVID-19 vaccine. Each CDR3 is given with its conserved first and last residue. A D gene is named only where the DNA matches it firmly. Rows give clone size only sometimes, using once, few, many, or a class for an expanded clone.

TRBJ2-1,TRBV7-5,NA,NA,TGTGTCAGAAGCTCCGAGGGACTCCCGAGCTCCTACAATGAGCAGTTCTTC,CVRSSEGLPSSYNEQFF
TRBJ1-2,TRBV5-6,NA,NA,TGTGCCAGCAGCCATCAGACATGGAACTATGGCTACACCTTC,CASSHQTWNYGYTF
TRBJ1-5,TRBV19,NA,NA,TGTGCCAGTAGTAGAGAGGGAGACTATAGCAATCAGCCCCAGCATTTT,CASSREGDYSNQPQHF
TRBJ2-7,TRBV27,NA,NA,TGTGCCAGCAGTAGCCGGGACGCAGGTAACGAGCAGTACTTC,CASSSRDAGNEQYF
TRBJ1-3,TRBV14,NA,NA,TGTGCCAGCAGCCAAGATGGTACGGGGTCCTCTGGAAACACCATATATTTT,CASSQDGTGSSGNTIYF
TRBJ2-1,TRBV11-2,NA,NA,TGTGCCAGCACCCTCCTCCCGGCGGGCAATGAGCAGTTCTTC,CASTLLPAGNEQFF
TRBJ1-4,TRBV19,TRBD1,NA,TGTGCCAGTAGCCGCCCGCAGGGGGGAGGGGAAAAACTGTTTTTT,CASSRPQGGGEKLFF
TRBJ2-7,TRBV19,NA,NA,TGTGCCAGTTCGATACCCGGGACCACGGCCTACGAGCAGTACTTC,CASSIPGTTAYEQYF
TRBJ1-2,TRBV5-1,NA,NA,TGCGCCAGCAGCTTGGACGGTTATGGCTACACCTTC,CASSLDGYGYTF
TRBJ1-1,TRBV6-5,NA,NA,TGTGCCAGCAAGCTCTTTGGGGACGGCACTGAAGCTTTCTTT,CASKLFGDGTEAFF
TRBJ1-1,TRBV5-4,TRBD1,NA,TGTGCCAGCAGTTACCAGGGGGGGGACACTGAAGCTTTCTTT,CASSYQGGDTEAFF
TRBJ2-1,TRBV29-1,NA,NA,TGCAGCGTTGATCTAGGCTACGGAGTAGCGGAACAGAGTGAGCAGTTCTTC,CSVDLGYGVAEQSEQFF
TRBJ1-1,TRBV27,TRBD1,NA,TGTGCCAGCAGCCTGACAGGGGGCGGGACTGAAGCTTTCTTT,CASSLTGGGTEAFF
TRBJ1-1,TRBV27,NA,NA,TGTGCCAGCAGGGGAGGGGGATCGACTCTCACTGAAGCTTTCTTT,CASRGGGSTLTEAFF
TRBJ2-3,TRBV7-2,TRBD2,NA,TGTGCCAGCAGCTTAGTTGTGGCGGGACTAGGACATCCGCAGTATTTT,CASSLVVAGLGHPQYF
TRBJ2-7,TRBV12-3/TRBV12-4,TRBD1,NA,TGTGCCAGTCTATGGACAGGGTCCTACGAGCAGTACTTC,CASLWTGSYEQYF
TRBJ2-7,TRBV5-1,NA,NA,TGCGCCAGCAGCCACGGGTACGAGCAGTACTTC,CASSHGYEQYF
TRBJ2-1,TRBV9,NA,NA,TGTGCCAGCAGCGTAGCCCCTAGGGCCTACAATGAGCAGTTCTTC,CASSVAPRAYNEQFF
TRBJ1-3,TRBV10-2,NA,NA,TGCGCCAGCACAGAAGGAAACACCATATATTTT,CASTEGNTIYF
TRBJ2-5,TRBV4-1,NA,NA,TGCGCCAGCAGCCAAGGGTACCAAGAGACCCAGTACTTC,CASSQGYQETQYF
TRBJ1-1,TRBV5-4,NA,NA,TGTGCCAGCAGCTGGGGCCGGAGACAGATGAACACTGAAGCTTTCTTT,CASSWGRRQMNTEAFF
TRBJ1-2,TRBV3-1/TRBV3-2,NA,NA,TGTGCCAGCAGCCAAGAACTAGGGAATGGCTACACCTTC,CASSQELGNGYTF
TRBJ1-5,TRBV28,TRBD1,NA,TGTGCCAGCACCCCCGACAGGGAGAAGGATCAGCCCCAGCATTTT,CASTPDREKDQPQHF
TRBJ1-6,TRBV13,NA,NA,TGTGCCAGCAGCTTAGGACAGGAGAATTCACCCCTCCACTTT,CASSLGQENSPLHF
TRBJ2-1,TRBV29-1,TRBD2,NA,TGCAGCGTTGAATCCAAACCTTTTTTGCTGCGGGGGGTCCGCGATGAGCAGTTCTTC,CSVESKPFLLRGVRDEQFF
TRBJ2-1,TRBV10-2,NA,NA,TGCGCCAGCAGTGGTAGGGTCTACAATGAGCAGTTCTTC,CASSGRVYNEQFF
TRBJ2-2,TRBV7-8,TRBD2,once,TGTGCCAGCAGCTCCAGACTAGCGGGGCTCCTCGGGGAGCTGTTTTTT,CASSSRLAGLLGELFF
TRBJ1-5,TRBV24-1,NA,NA,TGTGCCACCAGTGAGGGGCGCAATCAGCCCCAGCATTTT,CATSEGRNQPQHF
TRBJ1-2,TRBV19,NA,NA,TGTGCCAGTAGCTTGCTTACAGGGCTGTATTTAAACTATGGCTACACCTTC,CASSLLTGLYLNYGYTF
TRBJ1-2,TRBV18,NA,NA,TGTGCCAGCTCACCACCGTCCAGCCCTAACTATGGCTACACCTTC,CASSPPSSPNYGYTF
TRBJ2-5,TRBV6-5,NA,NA,TGTGCCAGCAGTTACTCTATAGGTGTGGGCCGTGAGACCCAGTACTTC,CASSYSIGVGRETQYF
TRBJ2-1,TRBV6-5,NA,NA,TGTGCCAGCAGTTACTCGTTTGTTCGTAATGAGCAGTTCTTC,CASSYSFVRNEQFF
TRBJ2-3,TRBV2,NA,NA,TGTGCCGACAGAGGAAGCACAGATACGCAGTATTTT,CADRGSTDTQYF
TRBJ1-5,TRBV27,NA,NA,TGTGCCAGCTGGGAGGGAAATCAGCCCCAGCATTTT,CASWEGNQPQHF
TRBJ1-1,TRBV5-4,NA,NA,TGTGCCAGCAGCTTAAGCGGGGGTGAGAACACTGAAGCTTTCTTT,CASSLSGGENTEAFF
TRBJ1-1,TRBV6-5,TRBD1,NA,TGTGCCAGCAGAAAGACAGGGGGCACTGAAGCTTTCTTT,CASRKTGGTEAFF
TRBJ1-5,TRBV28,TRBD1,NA,TGTGCCAGCAGTCCTACAGGGGAAGAGGGTCAGCCCCAGCATTTT,CASSPTGEEGQPQHF
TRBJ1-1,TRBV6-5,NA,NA,TGTGCCAGCAGCGATACAGGGCTAGTGAACACTGAAGCTTTCTTT,CASSDTGLVNTEAFF
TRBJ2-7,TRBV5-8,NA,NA,TGTGCCAGCACCTGGACTCAGTCCTACGAGCAGTACTTC,CASTWTQSYEQYF
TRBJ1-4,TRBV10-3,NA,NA,TGTGCCATCTCGGGGCCGGGAAATGAAAAACTGTTTTTT,CAISGPGNEKLFF
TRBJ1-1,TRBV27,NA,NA,TGTGCCAGCAGTTTATCATGGGCAAACACTGAAGCTTTCTTT,CASSLSWANTEAFF
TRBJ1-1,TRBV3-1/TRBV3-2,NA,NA,TGTGCCAGCAGCCAAAGGGCGGGCACTGAAGCTTTCTTT,CASSQRAGTEAFF
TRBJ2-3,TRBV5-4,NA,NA,TGTGCCAGCACGCTGCGGGGTAGCACAGATACGCAGTATTTT,CASTLRGSTDTQYF
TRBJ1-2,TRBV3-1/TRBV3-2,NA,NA,TGTGCCAGCAGCCAAGGGGCAGCTAACTATGGCTACACCTTC,CASSQGAANYGYTF
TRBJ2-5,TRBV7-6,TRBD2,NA,TGTGCCAGCAGCCAAACAGGGACTAGCGGGAGAGAGACCCAGTACTTC,CASSQTGTSGRETQYF
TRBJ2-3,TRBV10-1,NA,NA,TGCGCCAGCAGTGAGAGGTCGGGACTTACGCAGTATTTT,CASSERSGLTQYF
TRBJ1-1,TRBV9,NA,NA,TGTGCCAGCAGCGTAGGGGATTCAAGGCTTAACACTGAAGCTTTCTTT,CASSVGDSRLNTEAFF
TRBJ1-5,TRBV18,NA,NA,TGTGCCAGCTCATATCAGAGGAAGGAGCAGCCCCAGCATTTT,CASSYQRKEQPQHF
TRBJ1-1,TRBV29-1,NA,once,TGCAGCGCCGAGGGGGGCCCTATGAACACTGAAGCTTTCTTT,CSAEGGPMNTEAFF
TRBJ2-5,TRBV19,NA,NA,TGTGCCAGTAGTACAAGGTACAACGGGGAGACCCAGTACTTC,CASSTRYNGETQYF
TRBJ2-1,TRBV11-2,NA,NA,TGTGCCAGCAGCTTAGCAGGGGGGGTAATCGGTGAGCAGTTCTTC,CASSLAGGVIGEQFF
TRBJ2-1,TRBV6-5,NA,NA,TGTGCCAGCAGTTCCTCTGAGTATGAGCAGTTCTTC,CASSSSEYEQFF
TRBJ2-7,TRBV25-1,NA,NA,TGTGCCAGCAGTGAATTCGGCTACGAGCAGTACTTC,CASSEFGYEQYF
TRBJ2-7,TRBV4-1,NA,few,TGCGCCAGCAGCCAAAGAGGGTCGAGGAACGAGCAGTACTTC,CASSQRGSRNEQYF
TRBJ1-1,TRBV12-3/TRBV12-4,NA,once,TGTGCCAGCAGAACACAGGTTAACACTGAAGCTTTCTTT,CASRTQVNTEAFF
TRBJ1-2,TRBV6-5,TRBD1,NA,TGTGCCAGCAGTATCCGACAGGGGGGCTATGGCTACACCTTC,CASSIRQGGYGYTF
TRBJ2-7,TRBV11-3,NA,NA,TGTGCCAGCAGCAGGGAGGTCGGGGGGCTCTCCGAGCAGTACTTC,CASSREVGGLSEQYF
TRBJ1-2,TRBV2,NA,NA,TGTGCCAGCAATAGCCGGGCAGCGGCACTCGTCTATGGCTACACCTTC,CASNSRAAALVYGYTF
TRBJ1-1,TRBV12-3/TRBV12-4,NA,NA,TGTGCCAGCAGCCAATGGGTGAACACTGAAGCTTTCTTT,CASSQWVNTEAFF
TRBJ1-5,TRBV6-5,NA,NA,TGTGCCAGCAGTTACACCGGACAGAGCAATCAGCCCCAGCATTTT,CASSYTGQSNQPQHF